Below, one T cell receptor (beta chain) is given with its context. As yet, its antigen is unknown. The data originate from a study of cytomegalovirus exposure and HLA in healthy donors. In the study overall: When roughly 420 donors were genotyped, just over 80% of them were found to fall in the Caucasian-associated ancestry cluster.

Study outcomes and limitations: It was only CMV serostatus that was available as immune exposure information. By HLA locus, TCR association rates varied in a later analysis, with DRB1 showing the most and HLA-C the fewest. Whilst most TCR sequences proved rare, a subset of public TCRs occurred across many donors.

It was with 60 Vbeta and 13 Jbeta primers that the PCR ran. Repertoires were generated with immunoSEQ multiplex PCR, while TCRdb's copy carries only in-frame clones and drops some. The sample lists around 130,000 clones; more than 65% were seen once. The CDR3 contains 15 residues. The V and J ends lost 7 bases and 0 bases respectively, with 16 bases between them. Germline V gene data show CDR1 as LNHDA and CDR2 as SQIVND (reference sequence). The TCR sequence derives from an older woman in good health and CMV-seropositive. The chain employs TRBV19 and TRBJ2-7; no reliable D call. The source material was PBMCs. The DNA of the CDR3 is TGTGCCAGTACGACGGCGGCGAAGAGCTCCTACGAGCAGTACTTC. Residues: CASTTAAKSSYEQYF.